The 25 T cell receptor beta chains given below trace back to one sample, sequenced in a study of cytomegalovirus exposure and HLA in healthy donors. Researchers ran the PCR with 60 Vbeta and 13 Jbeta primers. Sequencing used immunoSEQ multiplex PCR; TCRdb keeps in-frame clones, though not all of them. This table has more than 200,000 clones, around 79% appearing once. Sequencing input: PBMCs. These receptors were taken from a girl aged 2 to 9 in good health and CMV-seronegative.

The chain employs TRBV6-6 and TRBJ2-2; D gene ambiguous. The length of the CDR3 is 12 residues. Trimming shortened V by 6 bases and J by 4 bases, and 6 bases separated the two germline ends. Germline CDR1 reads MNHNY; CDR2 reads SVGAGI (reference sequence). DNA for the CDR3: TGTGCCAGCAGCAGGTTCACCGGGGAGCTGTTTTTT. Translation: CASSRFTGELFF.

This chain uses TRBV5-5 with TRBJ2-3; 10 bases match TRBD2. The germline gives CDR1 SGHKS, CDR2 YYEKEE (reference sequence). Trimming at V came to 4 bases and at J to 5 bases, leaving 16 bases not matched to a gene. The CDR3 is 18 residues long. CDR3 sequence: CASSRVGQREGRVDTQYF. CDR3 coding DNA: TGTGCCAGCAGCCGCGTAGGGCAGCGGGAGGGCCGGGTAGATACGCAGTATTTT.

The rearrangement joins TRBV4-1 to TRBJ1-4; no definite D call. The CDR3 length is 15 residues. CDR1 MGHRA and CDR2 YSYEKL come from the germline V gene. V was pared by 7 bases and J by 0 bases, with 12 bases between. CDR3 residues: CASTPESATNEKLFF. In DNA form, the CDR3 reads TGCGCCAGCACCCCAGAGTCTGCAACTAATGAAAAACTGTTTTTT.

The chain couples TRBV9 to TRBJ2-1; 9 positions match TRBD2. Per the germline V gene, CDR1 is SGDLS and CDR2 is YYNGEE. Trimming cost V 3 bases and J 4 bases; bases outside gene matches: 5. CDR3 length equals 15 residues. CDR3 in amino acids: CASSAGLALYNEQFF. As DNA, the CDR3 is TGTGCCAGCAGCGCCGGACTAGCGTTGTACAATGAGCAGTTCTTC. Together with reference TRBV9 and TRBJ2-1, the CDR3 gives the full variable domain: DSGVTQTPKHLITATGQRVTLRCSPRSGDLSVYWYQQSLDQGLQFLIQYYNGEERAKGNILERFSAQQFPDLHSELNLSSLELGDSALYFCASSAGLALYNEQFFGPGTRLTVL.

This clone was observed once. V is TRBV15 and J is TRBJ2-7; D unclear. Germline CDR1 LNHNV, CDR2 YYDKDF (reference sequence). This CDR3 has 15 residues. V was pared by 1 base and J by 3 bases, with 13 bases between. As DNA, the CDR3 is TGTGCCACCAGCAGAGCGGCAGGAATTGACTACGAGCAGTACTTC. It encodes CATSRAAGIDYEQYF.

The rearrangement joins TRBV4-1 to TRBJ2-2, with D perhaps TRBD2 (5 bases). Trimming removed 3 bases from V and 5 bases from J, with 16 bases in between. The CDR3 covers 16 residues. Germline V gives CDR1 MGHRA, CDR2 YSYEKL. CDR3 residues: CASSHPTAAATGELFF. The CDR3 nucleotides read TGCGCCAGCAGCCACCCAACAGCAGCGGCTACCGGGGAGCTGTTTTTT.

The chain links TRBV19 to TRBJ1-5, with TRBD1 matching over 7 bases. This CDR3 is built from 15 residues. V shed 1 base and J 7 bases; nucleotides not matched to a gene: 7. Germline V gene sequence: CDR1 LNHDA, CDR2 SQIVND (reference sequence). The DNA for the CDR3 is TGTGCCAGTAGTATAGCTACCAGGGGGAGACAGCCCCAGCATTTT. This encodes CASSIATRGRQPQHF.

J is TRBJ1-4 and V is TRBV7-9, with 8 bases aligning to TRBD1. The V segment lost 5 bases and the J segment 8 bases; nucleotides outside the gene matches: 10. The germline CDR1 and CDR2 sequences are SEHNR and FQNEAQ (reference sequence). This CDR3 is 15 amino acids long. CDR3 sequence reads: CASSDRTGYGEKLFF. CDR3 nucleotide sequence: TGTGCCAGCAGCGATCGGACAGGGTATGGAGAAAAACTGTTTTTT.

This clone was counted a few times. The chain couples TRBV9 to TRBJ1-1; D possibly corresponds to TRBD1 (6 bases). The CDR3 spans 15 residues. Trimming cost V 0 bases and J 5 bases, with 14 bases left between them. Germline assignment: CDR1 SGDLS and CDR2 YYNGEE. CDR3 region: CASSVDPGDETEAFF. The CDR3 DNA follows: TGTGCCAGCAGCGTAGATCCAGGGGATGAAACTGAAGCTTTCTTT.

In its sample, this clone was seen once. This chain links TRBV6-5 with TRBJ1-2; D call uncertain. The CDR3 has 13 amino acids. From germline, CDR1 is MNHEY and CDR2 SVGAGI. Deletions cut 6 bases from V and 4 bases from J, with 12 bases between. The CDR3, as DNA: TGTGCCAGCAGCAGGCTCGGCTCCTATGGCTACACCTTC. Translated, it gives CASSRLGSYGYTF.

V gene TRBV11-2 combines with J gene TRBJ1-1; D is unresolved. Trimming took off 6 bases at V and 1 base at J, with 15 bases between the two ends. The length of the CDR3 is 15 residues. Germline CDR1 is SGHAT and CDR2 is FQNNGV. CDR3 sequence reads: CASRSGRVENTEAFF. The CDR3 DNA sequence: TGTGCCAGCAGGTCGGGTCGGGTAGAGAACACTGAAGCTTTCTTT.

The chain combines TRBV6-5 with TRBJ1-2, with D uncertain. The CDR3 is 12 residues long. The germline V gene encodes CDR1 MNHEY and CDR2 SVGAGI. V dropped 10 bases and J dropped 8 bases, with 17 bases sitting between them. The CDR3 DNA is TGTGCCACCGTCCATGGGGAGGACGGCTACACCTTC. It is translated as CATVHGEDGYTF.

In the case of this clone: One end of the junction fails to match germline, which may point to a read error. The rearrangement joins TRBV7-9 to TRBJ1-5; TRBD1 aligns across 10 bases. This CDR3 has 17 residues. Per the germline V gene, CDR1 is SEHNR and CDR2 is FQNEAQ (reference sequence). The CDR3 loop is CSSSLGTGDTSNQPQHF. Written as DNA, the CDR3 is TGTTCCAGCAGCTTAGGGACAGGGGATACTAGCAATCAGCCCCAGCATTTT.

This chain connects TRBV5-4 to TRBJ1-4; 8 bases fit TRBD1. The J segment lost 2 bases and the V segment lost 10 bases, leaving 4 bases of the junction unmatched. Germline CDR1 reads SGHNT; CDR2 reads YYREEE (reference sequence). The CDR3 runs to 13 residues. The CDR3: CASTGGTNEKLFF. The CDR3 DNA reads TGTGCCTCAACAGGGGGGACTAATGAAAAACTGTTTTTT.

The chain has TRBV7-3 and TRBJ2-3; 9 bases are a match to TRBD2. CDR1 is SGHTA and CDR2 is FQGTGA in the germline V gene. V was pared by 5 bases and J by 5 bases, with 11 bases of the junction left unmatched. This CDR3 is 16 amino acids long. The CDR3 region has the DNA TGTGCCAGCAGCCGAGGGGTGGCGGGGGGGGAAGATACGCAGTATTTT. It yields the protein CASSRGVAGGEDTQYF.

The J gene is TRBJ1-1, the V gene TRBV27; D is ambiguous. Trimming left V 3 bases short and J 0 bases short, with 11 bases between. Germline lookup yields CDR1 MNHEY and CDR2 SMNVEV (reference sequence). The CDR3 runs to 15 residues. CDR3 coding DNA: TGTGCCAGCAGTTTTCGTCCCAACATGAACACTGAAGCTTTCTTT. Its translation is CASSFRPNMNTEAFF.

This clone has just a few counts. The V call is TRBV6-5, the J call TRBJ1-3; no clear D. Looked up from germline, CDR1 is MNHEY and CDR2 is SVGAGI. The CDR3 contains 11 residues. Trimming removed 5 bases at V and 4 bases at J, with 3 bases between. CDR3 DNA: TGTGCCAGCAGTCAGGGAAACACCATATATTTT. Translated, it gives CASSQGNTIYF.

This rearrangement joins TRBV4-1 to TRBJ2-4; 8 positions agree with TRBD2. Losses at the gene ends were 1 base for V and 2 bases for J; bases not matched to a gene: 13. The germline V gene has CDR1 MGHRA and CDR2 YSYEKL. This CDR3 contains 19 residues. The CDR3 DNA reads as TGCGCCAGCAGCCAAGCGCCAACCGGGACTAGGGGGTCCAAAAACATTCAGTACTTC. Residues: CASSQAPTGTRGSKNIQYF.

The rearrangement joins TRBV7-9 to TRBJ1-3; D uncertain. Germline values: CDR1 SEHNR, CDR2 FQNEAQ (reference sequence). The CDR3 spans 17 residues. V was shortened by 5 bases and J by 3 bases, with 20 bases between the two germline ends. The CDR3: CASSLPTQTFSGNTIYF. The DNA for the CDR3 is TGTGCCAGCAGCCTACCAACCCAGACATTTAGTGGAAACACCATATATTTT.

The chain employs TRBV25-1 and TRBJ1-1, with D unresolved. The CDR3 is 13 residues long. Germline CDR1 reads MGHDK; CDR2 reads SYGVNS. The V and J ends lost 6 bases and 5 bases respectively, with 13 bases between them. The CDR3 coding sequence is TGTGCCAGCAGAGATGTGGGGAGGACTGAAGCTTTCTTT. It encodes CASRDVGRTEAFF.

The rearrangement uses TRBV7-2 and TRBJ1-2, with D uncertain. Trimming removed 1 base at V and 2 bases at J, with 11 bases between. This CDR3 comprises 15 residues. The germline CDR1 and CDR2 sequences are SGHTA and FQGNSA. In DNA, the CDR3 is TGTGCCAGCAGCTTAGAGCGGCAGACCAACTATGGCTACACCTTC. It yields the protein CASSLERQTNYGYTF.

As DNA, the CDR3 is TGTGCCAGCAGCCCTCTACAGGGCGTAGGGGCTTTCTTT. It is translated as CASSPLQGVGAFF. V is TRBV7-9 and J is TRBJ1-1, with a weak D call TRBD1 (6 bases). CDR1 and CDR2 (germline): SEHNR, FQNEAQ (reference sequence). This CDR3 region has 13 residues. V lost 5 bases, J lost 11 bases, and 18 bases lay in between.

The V call is TRBV13, the J call TRBJ2-1; 10 nucleotides align to TRBD2. Germline loops: CDR1 PRHDT, CDR2 FYEKMQ (reference sequence). The V gene end was trimmed by 4 bases and the J gene end by 0 bases; junction bases not matched to a gene: 15. This CDR3 has 20 residues. CDR3 loop: CASSSHILAGLKSSYNEQFF. The CDR3 DNA follows: TGTGCCAGCAGCTCCCACATACTAGCGGGGCTAAAAAGCTCCTACAATGAGCAGTTCTTC.

The J gene is TRBJ1-1, the V gene TRBV7-9, with no clear D. V lost 6 bases to trimming and J lost 10 bases, with 15 bases between them. The CDR3 runs 12 residues. CDR1 and CDR2 from the germline V gene are SEHNR and FQNEAQ (reference sequence). Written as DNA, the CDR3 is TGTGCCAGCAGGCAAACTGACTCGGGAGCTTTCTTT. It encodes CASRQTDSGAFF.

The chain is built from TRBV29-1 and TRBJ2-1; no clear D gene. Trimming left V 3 bases short and J 4 bases short, with 13 bases between. CDR3 length: 14 amino acids. Germline V CDR1 and CDR2: SQVTM, ANQGSEA. CDR3 DNA: TGCAGCGTTGACGGCGGCGTCTGGTACAATGAGCAGTTCTTC. As protein: CSVDGGVWYNEQFF.